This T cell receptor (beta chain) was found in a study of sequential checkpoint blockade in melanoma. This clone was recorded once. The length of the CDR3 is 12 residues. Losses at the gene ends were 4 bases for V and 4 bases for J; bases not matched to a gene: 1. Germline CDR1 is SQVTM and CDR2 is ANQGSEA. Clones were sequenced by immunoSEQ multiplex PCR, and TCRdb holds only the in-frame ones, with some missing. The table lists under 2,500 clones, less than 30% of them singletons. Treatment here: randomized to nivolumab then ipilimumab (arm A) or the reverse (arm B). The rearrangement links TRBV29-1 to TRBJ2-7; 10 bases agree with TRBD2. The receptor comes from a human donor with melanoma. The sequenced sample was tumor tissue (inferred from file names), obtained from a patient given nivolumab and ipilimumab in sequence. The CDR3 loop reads CSVGLAGYEQYF. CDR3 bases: TGCAGCGTTGGACTAGCGGGTTACGAGCAGTACTTC.